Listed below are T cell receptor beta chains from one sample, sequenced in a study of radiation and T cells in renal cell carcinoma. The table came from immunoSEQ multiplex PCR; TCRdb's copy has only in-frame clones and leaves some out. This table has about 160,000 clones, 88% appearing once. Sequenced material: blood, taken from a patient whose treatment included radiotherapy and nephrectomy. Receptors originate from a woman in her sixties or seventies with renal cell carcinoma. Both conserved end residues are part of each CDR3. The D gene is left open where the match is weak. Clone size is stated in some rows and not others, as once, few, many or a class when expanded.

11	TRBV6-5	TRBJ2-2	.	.	CASYRPGELFF
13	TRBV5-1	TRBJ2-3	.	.	CASSDSSTDTQYF
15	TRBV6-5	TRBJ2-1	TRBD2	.	CASRKLAGGQVEQFF
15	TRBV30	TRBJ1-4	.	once	CAWSAKQGEVEKLFF
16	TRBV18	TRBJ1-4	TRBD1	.	CASSTGGQATNEKLFF
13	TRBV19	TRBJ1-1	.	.	CASSILLDTEAFF
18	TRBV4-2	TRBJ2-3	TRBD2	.	CASSRGTSGGTSTDTQYF
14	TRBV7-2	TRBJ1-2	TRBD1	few	CASTKDRLNYGYTF
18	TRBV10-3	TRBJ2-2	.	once	CAIPKGIGGRSNTGELFF
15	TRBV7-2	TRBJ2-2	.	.	CASSTTQGNTGELFF
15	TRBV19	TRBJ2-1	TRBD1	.	CASSIPGTAYNEQFF
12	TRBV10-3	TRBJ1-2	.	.	CAISKDNYGYTF
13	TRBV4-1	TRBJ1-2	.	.	CASSQSGVYGYTF
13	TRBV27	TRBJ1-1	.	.	CASSGQMNAEAFF
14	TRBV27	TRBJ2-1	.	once	CASSFGGPYNEQFF
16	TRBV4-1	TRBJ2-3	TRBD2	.	CASSQERAGGADTQYF
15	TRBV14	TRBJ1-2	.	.	CASSQDRNLNYGYTF
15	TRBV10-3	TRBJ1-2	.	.	CAISDPGQPNYGYTF
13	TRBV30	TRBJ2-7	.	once	CAWSVTNSYEQYF
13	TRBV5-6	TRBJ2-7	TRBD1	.	CASSRGQGHEQYF
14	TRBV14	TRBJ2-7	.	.	CASSQDWASYEQYF
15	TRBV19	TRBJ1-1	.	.	CASSTLGGLNTEAFF
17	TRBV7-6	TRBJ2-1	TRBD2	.	CASSWRNSGGANNEQFF
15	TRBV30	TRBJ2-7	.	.	CAWSAGTGEPYEQYF
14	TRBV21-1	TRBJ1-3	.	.	CASRKGATRNTIYF
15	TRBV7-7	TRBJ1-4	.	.	CASSSQNTENEKLFF
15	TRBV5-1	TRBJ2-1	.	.	CASSLGLALGNEQFF
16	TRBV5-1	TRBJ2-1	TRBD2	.	CASSSRGSGGYNEQFF
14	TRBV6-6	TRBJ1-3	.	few	CASSSRGTGNTIYF
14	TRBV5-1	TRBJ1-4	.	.	CASSLDIGWEKLFF
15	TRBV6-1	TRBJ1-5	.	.	CASSEVLRATQPQHF
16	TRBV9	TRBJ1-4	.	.	CASSHPRGGVDEKLFF
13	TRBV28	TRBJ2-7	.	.	CASTRQSSYEQYF